The 32 T cell receptor beta chains presented below share a single source sample, sequenced in a study of cytomegalovirus exposure and HLA in healthy donors. The PCR had 60 Vbeta and 13 Jbeta primers. Assay used: immunoSEQ multiplex PCR; TCRdb lists only in-frame clones, some missing. The data contain more than 150,000 clones, 76% of them seen just once; the ten biggest clones take up 2% to 2.5%. The sequencing input was PBMCs. Receptor source: a woman in her twenties or thirties in good health and CMV-seropositive.

The chain links TRBV11-2 to TRBJ2-3; D possibly corresponds to TRBD2 (5 bases). This CDR3 has 16 residues. Trimming pared 5 bases from V and 2 bases from J, leaving 17 bases between. The germline V gene encodes CDR1 SGHAT and CDR2 FQNNGV. The CDR3 loop is CASSPAGQAHTDTQYF. The CDR3, as DNA: TGTGCCAGCAGCCCCGCGGGCCAGGCACACACAGATACGCAGTATTTT.

The genes are TRBV5-4 and TRBJ1-6; perhaps TRBD1 as D (5 bases). V lost 4 bases and J lost 4, with 12 bases in between. CDR1 and CDR2 (germline): SGHNT, YYREEE (reference sequence). The CDR3 sequence is 15 residues long. CDR3 sequence (DNA): TGTGCCAGCAGCCACGGACAACTTTATAATTCACCCCTCCACTTT. Translating gives CASSHGQLYNSPLHF.

This sequence joins TRBV18 and TRBJ2-2; no definite D call. CDR1 KGHSH and CDR2 LQKENI come from the germline V gene. This CDR3 is built from 14 residues. V lost 0 bases and J lost 5, with 7 bases in between. Written as DNA, the CDR3 is TGTGCCAGCTCACCACCGGCCGGGACCGGGGAGCTGTTTTTT. Translation: CASSPPAGTGELFF.

The chain combines TRBV7-9 with TRBJ2-7; 7 bases are shared with TRBD2. Germline V gene sequence: CDR1 SEHNR, CDR2 FQNEAQ (reference sequence). The trim removed 5 bases at V and 1 base at J, leaving 2 bases unmatched. The CDR3 is 13 amino acids. Here the CDR3 DNA reads TGTGCCAGCAGCGGGGGGGTATCCTACGAGCAGTACTTC. It translates to CASSGGVSYEQYF. Full variable domain (missing parts from reference TRBV7-9 and TRBJ2-7): DTGVSQNPRHKITKRGQNVTFRCDPISEHNRLYWYRQTLGQGPEFLTYFQNEAQLEKSRLLSDRFSAERPKGSFSTLEIQRTEQGDSAMYLCASSGGVSYEQYFGPGTRLTVT.

The genes are TRBV28 and TRBJ2-7; TRBD1 agrees at 9 bases. In germline, CDR1 is MDHEN, CDR2 SYDVKM. The CDR3 loop spans 15 amino acids. With 6 bases clipped from V and 1 base from J, the junction kept 7 bases outside the gene matches. Written as DNA, the CDR3 is TGTGCCAGCAGATCTACCGGGACAGGGTCCTACGAGCAGTACTTC. Amino acids: CASRSTGTGSYEQYF.

Only a few counts were recorded for this clone. The V and J genes are TRBV4-1 and TRBJ1-2; a possible D gene is TRBD1 (5 bases). Germline lookup yields CDR1 MGHRA and CDR2 YSYEKL. V lost 1 base, J lost 4 bases, and 7 bases lay in between. This CDR3 has 13 residues. For the CDR3, the DNA is TGCGCCAGCAGCCAAGGGGGCTCCTATGGCTACACCTTC. Its translation is CASSQGGSYGYTF.

The count of this clone is one. This CDR3 is CASSFQGPHMNTEAFF. CDR3 DNA sequence: TGTGCCAGCAGCTTTCAGGGCCCCCACATGAACACTGAAGCTTTCTTT. The chain employs TRBV7-2 and TRBJ1-1, with D possibly being TRBD1 (5 bases). The germline V gene has CDR1 SGHTA and CDR2 FQGNSA. This CDR3 contains 16 residues. The germline V and J ends were trimmed by 3 bases and 0 bases, with 14 bases remaining between them. The full variable domain, in which reference TRBV7-2 and TRBJ1-1 provide the parts outside the CDR3, is GAGVSQSPSNKVTEKGKDVELRCDPISGHTALYWYRQSLGQGLEFLIYFQGNSAPDKSGLPSDRFSAERTGGSVSTLTIQRTQQEDSAVYLCASSFQGPHMNTEAFFGQGTRLTVV.

In nucleotides, the CDR3 is TGTGCCTGGAGTGACTGGGGGACAGGAAAAGGCTACACCTTC. Translation gives CAWSDWGTGKGYTF. The chain employs TRBV30 and TRBJ1-2; the match to TRBD1 covers 8 bases. V gave up 1 base and J gave up 8 bases; unmatched junction bases: 9. Germline assignment: CDR1 GTSNPN and CDR2 SVGIG (reference sequence). The CDR3 extends over 14 amino acids.

A few counts support this clone. The chain carries TRBV4-3 and TRBJ2-7; TRBD2 is a possible D gene (6 bases). V lost 6 bases and J 4 bases, leaving 13 bases between the germline ends. Germline CDR1 and CDR2: LGHNA and YSLEER. The CDR3 is 13 residues long. The CDR3 loop is CASSPGLSYEQYF. Written as DNA, the CDR3 is TGCGCCAGCAGTCCGGGACTGTCTTACGAGCAGTACTTC.

This sequence joins TRBV19 and TRBJ2-2, with D perhaps TRBD2 (6 bases). Per germline, CDR1 LNHDA and CDR2 SQIVND (reference sequence). Trimming removed 3 bases at V and 5 bases at J, with 25 bases between. This CDR3 is 19 amino acids long. The CDR3 DNA is TGTGCCAGTAGTATTCCGGGGGACCGCGTTGCTCGGGGTACCGGGGAGCTGTTTTTT. The encoded protein is CASSIPGDRVARGTGELFF.

This clone was observed a handful of times. This rearrangement joins TRBV7-7 to TRBJ2-5; 7 nucleotides match TRBD1. V dropped 5 bases and J dropped 5; count of bases not matched to a gene: 5. The germline V gene has CDR1 SSHAT and CDR2 FNYEAQ (reference sequence). The CDR3 sequence is 13 residues long. The CDR3 region has the DNA TGTGCCAGCAGCCGGGACAGTCTGGAGACCCAGTACTTC. Protein product: CASSRDSLETQYF.

The genes are TRBV11-3 and TRBJ2-7; 8 bases are shared with TRBD2. The CDR3 consists of 14 residues. The germline V gene has CDR1 SGHNT and CDR2 YENEEA. V gave up 2 bases and J gave up 2 bases; unmatched junction bases: 2. CDR3: CASSLPGRAYEQYF. The CDR3, as DNA: TGTGCCAGCAGCTTACCCGGGAGGGCCTACGAGCAGTACTTC.

The gene calls are TRBV7-8 and TRBJ1-2, with 8 bases aligning to TRBD1. The CDR3 is 15 amino acids. V lost 1 base to trimming and J lost 7 bases; unmatched junction nucleotides: 8. From germline, CDR1 is SGHVS and CDR2 FQNEAQ. The CDR3 DNA follows: TGTGCCAGCAGCTTAGAGGGGGCAGGGGGCGTTGGCTACACCTTC. Its protein product is CASSLEGAGGVGYTF.

This clone was counted between two and nine times. The chain joins TRBV6-5 to TRBJ1-1; 7 bases are a match to TRBD1. The trim removed 8 bases at V and 4 bases at J, leaving 10 bases unmatched. The CDR3 extends over 14 amino acids. Germline loops: CDR1 MNHEY, CDR2 SVGAGI. CDR3 region: CASGPGKGATEAFF. The DNA of the CDR3 is TGTGCCAGCGGCCCCGGGAAGGGGGCCACTGAAGCTTTCTTT.

The chain has TRBV28 and TRBJ2-5; 11 nucleotides align to TRBD2. Germline CDR1 MDHEN, CDR2 SYDVKM. The CDR3 runs 16 residues. V lost 10 bases and J lost 4; bases outside the gene matches: 14. The CDR3 region is CATLKGGLAGGETQYF. In DNA, the CDR3 is TGTGCCACCCTTAAAGGGGGGCTAGCGGGGGGAGAGACCCAGTACTTC. Full variable domain (remainder filled in from reference TRBV28 and TRBJ2-5): DVKVTQSSRYLVKRTGEKVFLECVQDMDHENMFWYRQDPGLGLRLIYFSYDVKMKEKGDIPEGYSVSREKKERFSLILESASTNQTSMYLCATLKGGLAGGETQYFGPGTRLLVL.

The chain carries TRBV27 and TRBJ2-3; 13 bases align to TRBD2. Per the germline V gene, CDR1 is MNHEY and CDR2 is SMNVEV (reference sequence). The V and J ends lost 3 bases and 11 bases, in that order; junction bases with no gene match: 14. The CDR3 contains 17 residues. The CDR3 sequence: CASSFDPGTSGVFKQYF. In DNA form, the CDR3 reads TGTGCCAGCAGTTTCGACCCAGGGACTAGCGGGGTGTTCAAGCAGTATTTT.

This chain links TRBV13 with TRBJ2-3, with 12 positions matching TRBD2. Germline values: CDR1 PRHDT, CDR2 FYEKMQ (reference sequence). J gave up 0 bases and V 5 bases, and 3 bases lay outside the gene matches. This CDR3 region has 16 residues. The CDR3 nucleotides are TGTGCCAGCAGCATCGGACTAGCGGGGAGCACAGATACGCAGTATTTT. This encodes CASSIGLAGSTDTQYF.

The chain carries TRBV7-3 and TRBJ2-1, with D maybe TRBD2 (5 bases). Trimming stripped 1 base from V and 5 bases from J, with 15 bases between. This CDR3 has 16 amino acids. Germline loops: CDR1 SGHTA, CDR2 FQGTGA. The CDR3 DNA sequence: TGTGCCAGCAGCTTAATTGGTAGTCTGAGGGACAATGAGCAGTTCTTC. As protein: CASSLIGSLRDNEQFF.

This chain joins TRBV11-2 and TRBJ2-1; D is unresolved. With 5 bases removed from V and 8 bases from J, the gap between germline ends came to 13 bases. Germline CDR1 and CDR2: SGHAT and FQNNGV. CDR3 length: 13 residues. As DNA, the CDR3 is TGTGCCAGCAGCCACCGGAGAATATATGAGCAGTTCTTC. Its translation: CASSHRRIYEQFF.

This clone was observed a handful of times. V usage is TRBV6-1 and J usage is TRBJ1-4; D is possibly TRBD1 (6 bases). The V gene's germline CDR1 is MNHNS and CDR2 SASEGT. The V gene lost 4 bases and the J gene lost 7 bases, with 22 bases spanning the gap. This CDR3 comprises 17 residues. CDR3 protein: CASSAHRVFSIGEKLFF. The CDR3 DNA follows: TGTGCCAGCAGTGCCCACAGGGTCTTCAGTATAGGTGAAAAACTGTTTTTT.

The chain recombines TRBV30 with TRBJ2-3; tentative D call: TRBD2 (6 bases). The CDR3 has 14 amino acids. CDR1 is GTSNPN, CDR2 SVGIG, per germline (reference sequence). The V gene lost 2 bases and the J gene lost 2 bases, with 11 bases spanning the gap. CDR3: CAWSSGLHTDTQYF. The CDR3 bases are TGTGCCTGGAGTTCGGGACTGCACACAGATACGCAGTATTTT. Based on the CDR3 plus reference TRBV30 and TRBJ2-3, the full variable domain is SQTIHQWPATLVQPVGSPLSLECTVEGTSNPNLYWYRQAAGRGLQLLFYSVGIGQISSEVPQNLSASRPQDRQFILSSKKLLLSDSGFYLCAWSSGLHTDTQYFGPGTRLTVL.

This clone occurred a few times. The chain uses TRBV4-3 and TRBJ2-2, with TRBD2 matching over 7 bases. The J segment lost 4 bases and the V segment lost 0 bases, leaving 5 bases of the junction unmatched. CDR1 is LGHNA, CDR2 YSLEER, per germline. CDR3 length equals 16 residues. CDR3 loop: CASSQDWGGSTGELFF. CDR3 in DNA: TGCGCCAGCAGCCAAGATTGGGGGGGGTCCACCGGGGAGCTGTTTTTT.

This clone appeared a few times. This sample also contains other DNA sequences that code for the same CDR3. The CDR3 spells CASSERGLLQHF. Written as DNA, the CDR3 is TGTGCCAGCAGTGAAAGAGGGCTTCTTCAGCATTTT. The chain recombines TRBV6-1 with TRBJ1-5; D is undetermined. V gave up 2 bases and J gave up 13 bases, with 12 bases separating them. The length of the CDR3 is 12 residues. The germline gives CDR1 MNHNS, CDR2 SASEGT.

The rearrangement links TRBV7-8 to TRBJ2-7, with 8 nucleotides matching TRBD2. V lost 5 bases, J lost 6 bases, and 9 bases stayed unmatched. Germline V gene lookup returns CDR1 SGHVS and CDR2 FQNEAQ. The CDR3 spans 14 residues. This chain's CDR3 is CASSRFGGETEQYF. CDR3 nucleotides: TGTGCCAGCAGCCGCTTCGGGGGGGAAACCGAGCAGTACTTC.

The chain recombines TRBV19 with TRBJ2-1; 11 nucleotides line up with TRBD2. Germline lookup yields CDR1 LNHDA and CDR2 SQIVND (reference sequence). Germline trimming cut 3 bases from V and 8 bases from J; bases unmatched to any gene: 3. There are 14 residues in the CDR3. The CDR3 is CASSMIAGGDEQFF. The CDR3 coding sequence is TGTGCCAGTAGTATGATAGCGGGGGGGGATGAGCAGTTCTTC.

Of note for this clone: Other DNA sequences of this sample code for an identical CDR3. V gene TRBV4-1 combines with J gene TRBJ1-4, with D possibly matching TRBD1 (6 bases). Germline CDR1 reads MGHRA; CDR2 reads YSYEKL. V was shortened by 3 bases and J by 8 bases, with 7 bases between the two germline ends. This CDR3 is 12 amino acids long. Written as DNA, the CDR3 is TGCGCCAGCAGCCAGGACAGCGAAAAACTGTTTTTT. It is translated as CASSQDSEKLFF.

The J gene is TRBJ1-5, the V gene TRBV28, with 8 bases identical to TRBD1. The CDR3 sequence is 14 residues long. Looked up from germline, CDR1 is MDHEN and CDR2 is SYDVKM. V was pared by 6 bases and J by 4 bases, with 5 bases of the junction left unmatched. The CDR3 DNA reads as TGTGCCAGCAGCCCGGGACAGGAGAATCAGCCCCAGCATTTT. This encodes CASSPGQENQPQHF.

The rearrangement links TRBV6-4 to TRBJ1-2; TRBD1 is a possible D gene (5 bases). Trimming took off 7 bases at V and 4 bases at J, with 16 bases between the two ends. Germline V gene sequence: CDR1 MRHNA, CDR2 SNTAGT. The CDR3 totals 14 residues. Written as DNA, the CDR3 is TGTGCCAGCACGGACACCCCTCCGCCCTATGGCTACACCTTC. It specifies CASTDTPPPYGYTF.

J is TRBJ1-2 and V is TRBV27; D not certain. This CDR3 is built from 14 residues. V was pared by 0 bases and J by 4 bases, with 9 bases between. CDR1 is MNHEY and CDR2 is SMNVEV in the germline V gene (reference sequence). The CDR3 DNA reads as TGTGCCAGCAGTTTATCGGGCCTCGGCTATGGCTACACCTTC. Translating gives CASSLSGLGYGYTF.

Only a few counts were recorded for this clone. The chain combines TRBV4-3 with TRBJ2-1; 7 nucleotides agree with TRBD2. Per germline, CDR1 LGHNA and CDR2 YSLEER. The CDR3 extends over 15 amino acids. V shed 0 bases, J shed 6 bases, and the junction held 5 bases outside the gene matches. CDR3 region: CASSQEAGRTNEQFF. The DNA of the CDR3 is TGCGCCAGCAGCCAAGAAGCGGGGAGAACCAATGAGCAGTTCTTC.

The rearrangement links TRBV6-6 to TRBJ1-3; D call uncertain. V gave up 2 bases and J gave up 4 bases, with 9 bases separating them. Germline V CDR1 and CDR2: MNHNY, SVGAGI (reference sequence). This CDR3 is 14 amino acids long. CDR3 nucleotide sequence: TGTGCCAGCAGTTACGGCAGATCCGGAAACACCATATATTTT. Its protein product is CASSYGRSGNTIYF.

This clone occurred many times. The chain recombines TRBV7-9 with TRBJ2-1; 7 bases map to TRBD2. CDR1 and CDR2 from the germline V gene are SEHNR and FQNEAQ (reference sequence). This CDR3 comprises 15 residues. J lost 0 bases, V lost 5 bases, and 4 bases had no gene match. The CDR3 reads CASSPGRASYNEQFF. The CDR3 DNA follows: TGTGCCAGCAGCCCGGGGAGGGCCTCCTACAATGAGCAGTTCTTC.